The T cell receptor beta chain under discussion was sequenced for a study of somatic mutations in cytotoxic T cells in rheumatoid arthritis. On the study more broadly: Immediately following diagnosis and ahead of any treatment, patient blood (approximately 28 ml EDTA) was drawn. Points from the study as a whole: What antigens the expanded CD8+ clones targeted remained unknown. The largest CD8+ clone made up over 20% of CD8+ cells in about an eighth of the 65 patients. TRBV07 showed slight underrepresentation in rheumatoid arthritis patients, unadjusted for multiple comparisons.

The germline CDR1 and CDR2 sequences are SGHRS and YFSETQ. V lost 3 bases, J lost 4 bases, and 19 bases lay in between. The CDR3 has 16 residues. Remarks on this clone: No antigen is known for it.

Sequencing was performed with immunoSEQ multiplex PCR; in TCRdb, only in-frame clones are kept and a portion is missing. The sample shows about 20,000 clones, around 81% of them seen only once. J is TRBJ2-5 and V is TRBV5-1; D gene ambiguous. The receptor's source is an adult with rheumatoid arthritis. Sequencing used CD8+ T cells sorted from blood. For the CDR3, the DNA is TGCGCCAGCAGCTCCTCCGGTGGTGCAGTTAGAGAGACCCAGTACTTC. Translating it yields CASSSSGGAVRETQYF.